These 2 T cell receptor beta chains were all obtained from the same sample, sequenced in a study of T-cell memory formation after mild COVID-19. TCRdb redid the calling of the 5' RACE reads with MiXCR, one entry per CDR3 protein. The table records fewer than 650,000 distinct CDR3 sequences, around a sixth of them present only once. Input material: PBMCs or a T cell subset sorted from them (not recorded which). The source of these receptors is an adult woman who had mild COVID-19 (a few samples of this study predate the infection). Cell type and time point are not known.

This clonotype has only a few counts. The gene calls are TRBV18 and TRBJ1-1, with 7 bases fitting TRBD1. Looked up from germline, CDR1 is KGHSH and CDR2 is LQKENI. The J segment lost 7 bases and the V segment lost 4 bases, leaving 6 bases of the junction unmatched. The CDR3 runs to 13 residues. The CDR3 DNA is TGTGCCAGCTCACAACAGGGGCAATTTGAAGCTTTCTTT. Its translation: CASSQQGQFEAFF. Full variable domain (missing parts from reference TRBV18 and TRBJ1-1): NAGVMQNPRHLVRRRGQEARLRCSPMKGHSHVYWYRQLPEEGLKFMVYLQKENIIDESGMPKERFSAEFPKEGPSILRIQQVVRGDSAAYFCASSQQGQFEAFFGQGTRLTVV.

The V call is TRBV7-9, the J call TRBJ2-1; D is undetermined. The CDR3 spans 15 residues. CDR1 and CDR2 from the germline V gene are SEHNR and FQNEAQ (reference sequence). V was clipped by 1 base and J by 2 bases, with 9 bases between them. The CDR3 bases are TGTGCCAGCAGCTTAGGGTGGGCCGCCTACAATGAGCAGTTCTTC. This sequence encodes CASSLGWAAYNEQFF.